A single T cell receptor beta chain is shown here with its context. The antigen remains undetermined. This sample stems from a study of siplizumab effects on memory and regulatory T cells. Study-wide results and caveats: Mappable CD4+ clones that were alloreactive averaged about 69% Treg-derived with siplizumab versus 25% to 30% in controls.

The data were produced by immunoSEQ multiplex PCR, yet TCRdb's version contains in-frame clones alone and is incomplete. The top ten hold around 1.3% of the sample, which has fewer than 120,000 clones, 80% to 95% seen once. This CDR3 has 12 residues. V lost 5 bases, J lost 1 base, and 6 bases lay in between. Per germline, CDR1 SGHRS and CDR2 YFSETQ. Sequencing input: CD4+ T cells sorted from blood. The receptor was derived from a human donor in good health. The chain carries TRBV5-1 and TRBJ1-1; the D is unclear. CDR3 nucleotide sequence: TGCGCCAGCAGTATGGGGAACACTGAAGCTTTCTTT. This gives the protein CASSMGNTEAFF. The variable domain in full, with the rest retrieved from reference TRBV5-1 and TRBJ1-1, is KAGVTQTPRYLIKTRGQQVTLSCSPISGHRSVSWYQQTPGQGLQFLFEYFSETQRNKGNFPGRFSGRQFSNSRSEMNVSTLELGDSALYLCASSMGNTEAFFGQGTRLTVV.